These T cell receptor beta chains were read from a single sample in a study of radiotherapy plus CTLA-4 blockade in lung cancer. Assay: immunoSEQ multiplex PCR; the TCRdb copy retains only in-frame clones and omits some. The sample includes 40,000 or so clones, 70% to 75% of them seen just once. Sequenced material: peripheral blood, taken from a patient treated with radiotherapy plus ipilimumab. The origin of the receptors is a human donor with non-small cell lung cancer who had stable disease on radiotherapy plus ipilimumab. Both conserved end residues are part of each CDR3. D genes are given only for firm matches. Not all rows give a size; the values are once, few, many and, for expanded clones, a class.

j_call	d_call	cdr3_length	v_call	clone_size	cdr3_aa	cdr3_nt
TRBJ2-1	TRBD1	14	TRBV6-5	NA	CASTPSQGADEQFF	TGTGCCAGCACCCCCTCACAGGGGGCGGATGAGCAGTTCTTC
TRBJ1-4	NA	15	TRBV15	NA	CATSRDRGSVEKLFF	TGTGCCACCAGCAGAGATCGTGGATCCGTTGAAAAACTGTTTTTT
TRBJ1-2	NA	16	TRBV12-5	NA	CASGLGRAGLGDGYTF	TGTGCTAGTGGTTTGGGACGGGCGGGCCTAGGGGATGGCTACACCTTC
TRBJ1-5	NA	14	TRBV5-8	NA	CASRVEGGNQPQHF	TGTGCCAGCAGGGTGGAGGGGGGAAATCAGCCCCAGCATTTT
TRBJ1-5	NA	15	TRBV28	NA	CASNLGTGKNQPQHF	TGTGCCAGCAACCTCGGGACGGGCAAAAATCAGCCCCAGCATTTT
TRBJ1-5	TRBD1	16	TRBV7-2	NA	CASSLGGTGGNQPQHF	TGTGCCAGCAGCTTGGGGGGGACAGGAGGGAATCAGCCCCAGCATTTT
TRBJ2-3	NA	17	TRBV28	NA	CASSLNTRATSTDTQYF	TGTGCCAGCAGCTTAAACACCCGCGCTACTAGCACAGATACGCAGTATTTT
TRBJ1-3	TRBD1	17	TRBV9	NA	CASSVGDRVGSGNTIYF	TGTGCCAGCAGCGTAGGAGACAGGGTGGGCTCTGGAAACACCATATATTTT
TRBJ2-1	NA	15	TRBV9	NA	CASSFQTRQGNEQFF	TGTGCCAGCAGCTTCCAGACGAGGCAAGGCAATGAGCAGTTCTTC
TRBJ1-3	NA	14	TRBV19	few	CASSPQGYGNTIYF	TGTGCCAGTAGTCCACAGGGTTATGGAAACACCATATATTTT
TRBJ2-1	NA	13	TRBV11-2	few	CASSYRGGDEQFF	TGTGCCAGCAGTTATAGGGGTGGGGATGAGCAGTTCTTC
TRBJ1-3	TRBD1	16	TRBV29-1	few	CSVVGPGTGSGNTIYF	TGCAGCGTTGTGGGGCCAGGGACAGGCTCTGGAAACACCATATATTTT
TRBJ2-1	TRBD1	14	TRBV6-1	NA	CAIQIGTGYNEQFF	TGTGCCATCCAGATCGGGACAGGGTACAATGAGCAGTTCTTC
TRBJ1-2	TRBD1	13	TRBV27	NA	CASSVTGGGGYTF	TGTGCCAGCAGTGTGACAGGGGGTGGAGGCTACACCTTC
TRBJ1-2	NA	13	TRBV27	NA	CASSLSFHLGLHF	TGTGCCAGCAGTTTATCTTTTCATCTGGGACTCCACTTC
TRBJ2-4	NA	15	TRBV14	NA	CASSQQGKGKNIQYF	TGTGCCAGCAGCCAACAGGGGAAGGGCAAAAACATTCAGTACTTC
TRBJ1-1	TRBD1	15	TRBV7-9	NA	CASSGWTGMNTEAFF	TGTGCCAGCAGCGGATGGACAGGGATGAACACTGAAGCTTTCTTT
TRBJ2-3	TRBD1	15	TRBV18	NA	CASSPSGGITDTQYF	TGTGCCAGCTCACCTTCAGGGGGTATCACAGATACGCAGTATTTT
TRBJ1-3	NA	14	TRBV14	medium-sized	CASSLSISGNTIYF	TGTGCCAGCAGCCTGAGTATCTCTGGAAACACCATATATTTT
TRBJ1-1	NA	14	TRBV29-1	NA	CSARIATGNTEAFF	TGCAGCGCCCGAATAGCGACAGGGAACACTGAAGCTTTCTTT
TRBJ2-5	NA	14	TRBV27	once	CASSFSRIQETQYF	TGTGCCAGCAGTTTTAGCCGTATCCAAGAGACCCAGTACTTC
TRBJ1-1	NA	12	TRBV6-5	NA	CASSFGGQQAFF	TGTGCCAGCAGTTTCGGGGGTCAGCAAGCTTTCTTT
TRBJ2-1	NA	13	TRBV5-1	NA	CASSHQEGNEQFF	TGCGCCAGCAGCCATCAGGAGGGGAATGAGCAGTTCTTC
TRBJ2-5	TRBD1	14	TRBV5-4	NA	CASSPGQGRETQYF	TGTGCCAGCAGCCCGGGACAGGGTAGGGAGACCCAGTACTTC
TRBJ1-6	NA	14	TRBV11-3	NA	CASSLQFGSSPLHF	TGTGCCAGCAGCTTACAATTCGGGAGTTCACCCCTCCACTTT
TRBJ2-5	NA	11	TRBV20-1	once	CSAIRMETQYF	TGCAGTGCTATCAGGATGGAGACCCAGTACTTC
TRBJ1-2	NA	11	TRBV2	NA	CAITVLYGYTF	TGTGCCATCACAGTTCTGTACGGCTACACCTTC
TRBJ2-3	TRBD2	16	TRBV9	NA	CASSVATAGTSDTQYF	TGTGCCAGCAGCGTAGCTACGGCGGGGACTAGTGATACGCAGTATTTT
TRBJ1-2	TRBD1	13	TRBV7-9	NA	CASRRGQGGSYTF	TGTGCCAGCAGGCGCGGACAGGGGGGCAGCTACACCTTC
TRBJ1-1	NA	13	TRBV12-5	NA	CASGLLGVPRAFF	TGTGCTAGTGGTTTGTTAGGGGTTCCGAGGGCTTTCTTT
TRBJ1-5	NA	15	TRBV7-9	NA	CASSAPGAGNQPQHF	TGTGCCAGCAGCGCCCCAGGGGCGGGCAATCAGCCCCAGCATTTT
TRBJ1-1	NA	13	TRBV19	few	CASSITGTREAFF	TGTGCCAGTAGTATCACTGGGACCCGTGAAGCTTTCTTT
TRBJ1-3	NA	12	TRBV4-1	NA	CASSQAGNTIYF	TGCGCCAGCAGCCAAGCTGGAAACACCATATATTTT
TRBJ1-1	TRBD1	15	TRBV2	NA	CASSETGVMNTEAFF	TGTGCCAGCAGCGAAACAGGGGTCATGAACACTGAAGCTTTCTTT
TRBJ1-3	NA	15	TRBV5-1	NA	CASSLGRPSGNTIYF	TGCGCCAGCAGCTTGGGGCGTCCCTCTGGAAACACCATATATTTT